The rows below give T cell receptor beta chains drawn from one sample of a study of OX40 agonist ivuxolimab in advanced cancers. Libraries were prepared by immunoSEQ multiplex PCR; TCRdb keeps only in-frame clonotypes and omits some of them. The sample includes about 93,000 clones, 92% of them seen just once. This material consisted of CD4+ or CD8+ T cells sorted from blood, taken in a trial of the OX40 agonist ivuxolimab. These receptors were obtained from an adult with an advanced solid tumor such as melanoma, head and neck, liver or kidney cancer. Both conserved end residues are part of each CDR3. D genes are given only for firm matches. Only some rows state a clone size, as once, few, many or a class for expanded clones.

TRBJ1-4 TRBV14 NA NA 13 TGTGCCAGCGCCGGGACCGCTAATGAAAAACTGTTTTTT CASAGTANEKLFF
TRBJ1-1 TRBV10-3 few NA 11 TGTGCCATCAGGGGGAACACTGAAGCTTTCTTT CAIRGNTEAFF
TRBJ1-4 TRBV4-1 NA TRBD1 18 TGCGCCAGCAGCCAAGATGGGGCCGGACAGGGAACTAATGAAAAACTGTTTTTT CASSQDGAGQGTNEKLFF
TRBJ1-6 TRBV5-8 NA NA 11 TGTGCCAGCAGCTCCGGACGACCCCTCCACTTT CASSSGRPLHF
TRBJ2-2 TRBV2 NA NA 16 TGTGCCAGCAGCCCCGGGACTCGATCGTACACCGGGGAGCTGTTTTTT CASSPGTRSYTGELFF
TRBJ2-2 TRBV7-9 once NA 15 TGTGCCAGCAGGGGTGGAGCCTGGGTGGCCGGGGAGCTGTTTTTT CASRGGAWVAGELFF
TRBJ2-4 TRBV19 NA TRBD2 16 TGTGCCAGTATGCTAGCGGGGGGCCCTGACGCTGGCATTCAGTACTTC CASMLAGGPDAGIQYF
TRBJ1-1 TRBV6-1 NA TRBD1 15 TGTGCCAGCAGTGCACGGGACAGTCGGCCGACTGAAGCTTTCTTT CASSARDSRPTEAFF
TRBJ2-1 TRBV27 NA TRBD2 15 TGTGCCAGCAGTTTAGGACTAGCGGAATACAATGAGCAGTTCTTC CASSLGLAEYNEQFF
TRBJ2-7 TRBV11-2 once TRBD2 15 TGTGCCAGCAGCCGGGCAGCGGGGGGGCTCTACGAGCAGTACTTC CASSRAAGGLYEQYF
TRBJ1-2 TRBV5-1 NA NA 13 TGCGCCAGCAGCTTGGCGGTTGTCTATGGCTACACCTTC CASSLAVVYGYTF
TRBJ2-1 TRBV29-1 NA NA 13 TGCAGCGTTGGTCGCAGGTTTCTGGATGAGCAGTTCTTC CSVGRRFLDEQFF
TRBJ2-5 TRBV6-4 NA TRBD2 16 TGTGCCAGCCAGGGACTAGCGGGAAGGGAGCAAGAGACCCAGTACTTC CASQGLAGREQETQYF
TRBJ2-3 TRBV18 NA NA 16 TGTGCCAGCTCACCAAGGGGATACTCGGCCACAGATACGCAGTATTTT CASSPRGYSATDTQYF
TRBJ1-1 TRBV29-1 NA NA 12 TGCAGCGTTGATCGGTCGAACACTGAAGCTTTCTTT CSVDRSNTEAFF
TRBJ2-7 TRBV5-6 NA NA 14 TGTGCCAGCAGCCTGGGCCGGGGCCCCTACGAGCAGTACTTC CASSLGRGPYEQYF
TRBJ2-2 TRBV7-9 NA NA 14 TGTGCCAGCAGGCAGGGCCTTTGGACCGGGGAGCTGTTTTTT CASRQGLWTGELFF
TRBJ1-2 TRBV6-5 few TRBD1 14 TGTGCCAGCAGAACAGGGGGGAATGTTTATGGCTACACCTTC CASRTGGNVYGYTF
TRBJ2-3 TRBV7-8 NA TRBD2 15 TGTGCCAGCAGCGCTCTAGCGGGGCCCGGGGATACGCAGTATTTT CASSALAGPGDTQYF
TRBJ1-2 TRBV11-2 NA TRBD1 20 TGTGCCAGCAGCTTAGAGGAATGGGTCAGTTCGGACAGGGGACTCTATGGCTACACCTTC CASSLEEWVSSDRGLYGYTF